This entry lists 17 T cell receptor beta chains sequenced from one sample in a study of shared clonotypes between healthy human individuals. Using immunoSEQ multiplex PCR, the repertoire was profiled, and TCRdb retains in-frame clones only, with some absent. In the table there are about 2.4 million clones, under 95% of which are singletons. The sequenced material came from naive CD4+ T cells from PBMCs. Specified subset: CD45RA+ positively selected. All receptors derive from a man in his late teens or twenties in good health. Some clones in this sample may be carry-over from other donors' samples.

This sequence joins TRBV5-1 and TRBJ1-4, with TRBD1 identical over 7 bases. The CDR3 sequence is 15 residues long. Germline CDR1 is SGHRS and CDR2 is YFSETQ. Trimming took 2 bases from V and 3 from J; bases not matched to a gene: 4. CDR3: CASSFAGTANEKLFF. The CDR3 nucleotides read TGCGCCAGCAGCTTTGCCGGGACAGCTAATGAAAAACTGTTTTTT.

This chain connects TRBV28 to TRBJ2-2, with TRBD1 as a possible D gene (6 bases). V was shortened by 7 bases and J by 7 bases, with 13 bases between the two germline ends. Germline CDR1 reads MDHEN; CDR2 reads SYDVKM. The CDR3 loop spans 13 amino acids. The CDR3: CASIPSDSGELFF. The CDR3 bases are TGTGCCAGCATCCCCTCGGACAGCGGGGAGCTGTTTTTT.

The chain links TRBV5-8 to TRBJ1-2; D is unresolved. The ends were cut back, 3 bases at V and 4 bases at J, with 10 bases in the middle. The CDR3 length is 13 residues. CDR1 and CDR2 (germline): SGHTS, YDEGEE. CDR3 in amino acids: CASSSQIFYGYTF. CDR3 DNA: TGTGCCAGCAGCTCACAGATATTCTATGGCTACACCTTC.

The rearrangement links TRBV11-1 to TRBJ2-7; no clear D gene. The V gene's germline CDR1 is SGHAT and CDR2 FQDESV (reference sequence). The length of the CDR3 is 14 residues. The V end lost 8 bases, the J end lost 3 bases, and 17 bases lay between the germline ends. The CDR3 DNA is TGTGCCAGCGCACAATACTTGGGGATCTACGAGCAGTACTTC. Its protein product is CASAQYLGIYEQYF.

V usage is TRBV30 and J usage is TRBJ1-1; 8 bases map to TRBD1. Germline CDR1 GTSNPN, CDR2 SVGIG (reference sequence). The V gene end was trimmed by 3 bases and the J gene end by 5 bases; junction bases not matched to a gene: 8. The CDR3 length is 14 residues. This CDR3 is CAWSRNTGGTEAFF. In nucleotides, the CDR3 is TGTGCCTGGAGCCGTAATACAGGGGGGACTGAAGCTTTCTTT.

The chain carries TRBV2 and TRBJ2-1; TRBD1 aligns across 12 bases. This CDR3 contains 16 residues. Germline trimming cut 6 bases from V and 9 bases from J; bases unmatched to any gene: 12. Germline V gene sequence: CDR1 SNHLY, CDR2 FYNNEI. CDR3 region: CASRRGRDRGHVEQFF. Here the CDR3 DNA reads TGTGCCAGCAGGAGAGGCCGGGACAGGGGGCACGTTGAGCAGTTCTTC.

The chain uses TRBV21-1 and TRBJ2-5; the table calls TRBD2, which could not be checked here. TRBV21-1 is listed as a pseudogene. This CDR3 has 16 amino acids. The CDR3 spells CASSKAPSSKEETQYF. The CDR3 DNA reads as TGTGCCAGCAGCAAAGCCCCGAGTAGTAAAGAAGAGACCCAGTACTTC.

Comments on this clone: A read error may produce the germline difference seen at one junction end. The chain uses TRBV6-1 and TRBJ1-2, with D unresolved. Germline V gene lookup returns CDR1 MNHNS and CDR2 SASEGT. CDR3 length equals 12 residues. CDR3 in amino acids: CASGEGSYGYTF. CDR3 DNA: TGTGCCAGCGGTGAGGGCAGCTATGGCTACACCTTC.

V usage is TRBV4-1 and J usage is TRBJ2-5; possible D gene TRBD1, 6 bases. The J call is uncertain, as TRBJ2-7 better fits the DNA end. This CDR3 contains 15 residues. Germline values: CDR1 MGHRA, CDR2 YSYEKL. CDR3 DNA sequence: TGCGCCAGCAGCCAAGAATGGGGGCTATCCTACGAGCAGTACTTC. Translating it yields CASSQEWGLSYEQYF.

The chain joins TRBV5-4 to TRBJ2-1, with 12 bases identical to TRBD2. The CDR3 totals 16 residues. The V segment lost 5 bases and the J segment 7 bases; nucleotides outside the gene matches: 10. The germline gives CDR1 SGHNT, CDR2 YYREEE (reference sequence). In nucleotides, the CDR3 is TGTGCCAGCAGTTCTCTAGCGGGAGGGCCGGGGAATGAGCAGTTCTTC. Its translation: CASSSLAGGPGNEQFF.

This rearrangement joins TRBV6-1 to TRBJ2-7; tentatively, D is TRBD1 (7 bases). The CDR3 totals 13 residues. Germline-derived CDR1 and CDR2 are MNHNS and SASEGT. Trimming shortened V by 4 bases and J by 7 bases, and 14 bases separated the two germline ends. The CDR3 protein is CASSAAAGGEQYF. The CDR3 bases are TGTGCCAGCAGTGCTGCGGCAGGGGGGGAGCAGTACTTC.

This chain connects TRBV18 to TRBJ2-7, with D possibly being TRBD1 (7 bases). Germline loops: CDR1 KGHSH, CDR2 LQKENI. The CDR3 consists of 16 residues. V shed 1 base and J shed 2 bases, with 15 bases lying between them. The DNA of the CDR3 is TGTGCCAGCTCACCACTGACAGGGAGGCTGACCTACGAGCAGTACTTC. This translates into CASSPLTGRLTYEQYF.

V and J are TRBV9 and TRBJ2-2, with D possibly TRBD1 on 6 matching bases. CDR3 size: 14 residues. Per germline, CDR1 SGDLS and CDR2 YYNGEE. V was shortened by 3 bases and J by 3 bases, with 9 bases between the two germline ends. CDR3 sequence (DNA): TGTGCCAGCAGCGCCAACAGGGACACCGGGGAGCTGTTTTTT. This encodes CASSANRDTGELFF.

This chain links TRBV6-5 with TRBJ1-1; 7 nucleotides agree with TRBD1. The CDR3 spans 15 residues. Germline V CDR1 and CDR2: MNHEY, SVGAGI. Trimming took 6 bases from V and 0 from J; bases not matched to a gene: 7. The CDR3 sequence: CASSKGRGMNTEAFF. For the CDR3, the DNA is TGTGCCAGCAGCAAGGGCAGGGGGATGAACACTGAAGCTTTCTTT.

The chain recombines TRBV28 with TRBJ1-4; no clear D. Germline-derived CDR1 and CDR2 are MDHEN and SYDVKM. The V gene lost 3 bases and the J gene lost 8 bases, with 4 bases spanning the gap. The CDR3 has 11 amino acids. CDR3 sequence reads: CASSFQEKLFF. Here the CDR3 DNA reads TGTGCCAGCAGTTTCCAGGAAAAACTGTTTTTT.

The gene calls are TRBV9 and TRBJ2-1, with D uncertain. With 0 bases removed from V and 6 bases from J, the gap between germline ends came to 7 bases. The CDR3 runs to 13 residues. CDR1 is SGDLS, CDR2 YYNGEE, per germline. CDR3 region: CASSVEWSNEQFF. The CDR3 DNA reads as TGTGCCAGCAGCGTAGAATGGTCCAATGAGCAGTTCTTC.

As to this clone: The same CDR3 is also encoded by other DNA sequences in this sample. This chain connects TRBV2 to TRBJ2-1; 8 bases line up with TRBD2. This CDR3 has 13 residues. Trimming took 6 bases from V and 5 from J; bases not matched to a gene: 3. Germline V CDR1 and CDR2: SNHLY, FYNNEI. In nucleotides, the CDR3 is TGTGCCAGCAGCGCACTAGCGGACAATGAGCAGTTCTTC. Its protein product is CASSALADNEQFF.